A single sample is the source of the 21 T cell receptor beta chains below, sequenced in a study of blood T cell repertoires in COVID-19. Generated by immunoSEQ multiplex PCR, the TCRdb table keeps only in-frame clones and is missing some. The sample lists 350,000 to 400,000 clones, roughly nine tenths seen once, with 0.9% to 1.1% in the top ten. The sequencing input was PBMCs or T cells enriched from blood (not recorded which). These receptors were collected from a man aged 18 to 29 who had recovered from COVID-19.

The chain carries TRBV5-4 and TRBJ2-2; the match to TRBD2 covers 8 bases. This CDR3 is 17 amino acids long. V shed 0 bases, J shed 5 bases, and the junction held 9 bases outside the gene matches. CDR1 and CDR2 from the germline V gene are SGHNT and YYREEE (reference sequence). The CDR3 region is CASSLEPSGGGTGELFF. CDR3 coding DNA: TGTGCCAGCAGCTTGGAACCCAGCGGGGGAGGAACCGGGGAGCTGTTTTTT.

This clone was recorded once. The chain recombines TRBV30 with TRBJ2-7, with TRBD2 matching over 8 bases. Germline assignment: CDR1 GTSNPN and CDR2 SVGIG (reference sequence). The CDR3 spans 12 residues. V lost 4 bases and J lost 5; bases outside the gene matches: 4. The DNA for the CDR3 is TGTGCCTGGACTAGCGGGTCACACGAGCAGTACTTC. It is translated as CAWTSGSHEQYF.

The chain carries TRBV7-2 and TRBJ2-7; 10 positions agree with TRBD2. CDR1 and CDR2 from the germline V gene are SGHTA and FQGNSA. V was clipped by 2 bases and J by 3 bases; unmatched bases: 13. This CDR3 spans 18 amino acids. The CDR3: CASSLKMVASGRGYEQYF. The CDR3 coding sequence is TGTGCCAGCAGCTTAAAGATGGTCGCCAGCGGGAGGGGCTACGAGCAGTACTTC.

The genes are TRBV14 and TRBJ1-5; a weak D match, TRBD1 (6 bases). CDR1 is SGHDN and CDR2 is FVKESK in the germline V gene. CDR3 length: 16 residues. V was clipped by 3 bases and J by 3 bases, with 15 bases between them. CDR3 in DNA: TGTGCCAGCAGCCAGGGGGCACAGGTCTTCAATCAGCCCCAGCATTTT. As protein: CASSQGAQVFNQPQHF.

V is TRBV5-1 and J is TRBJ2-5, with D perhaps matching TRBD2 (5 bases). The CDR3 totals 13 residues. Trimming pared 4 bases from V and 5 bases from J, leaving 12 bases between. The germline V gene encodes CDR1 SGHRS and CDR2 YFSETQ. CDR3 in DNA: TGCGCCAGCAGCCCCCGGGGTCTGGAGACCCAGTACTTC. Amino acid sequence: CASSPRGLETQYF.

For the CDR3, the DNA is TGCGCCAGCAGCCAAGCAACAGGGCTCTCTGGAAACACCATATATTTT. Translating gives CASSQATGLSGNTIYF. This rearrangement joins TRBV4-1 to TRBJ1-3; possibly TRBD1 for D (6 bases). Germline-derived CDR1 and CDR2 are MGHRA and YSYEKL. Trimming pared 1 base from V and 0 bases from J, leaving 10 bases between. The CDR3 sequence is 16 residues long.

This sequence joins TRBV7-2 and TRBJ2-1; tentatively, D is TRBD1 (5 bases). The CDR3 is 15 amino acids. V lost 5 bases and J 2 bases, leaving 13 bases between the germline ends. Per germline, CDR1 SGHTA and CDR2 FQGNSA. The CDR3 bases are TGTGCCAGCAGCCCCCAGGGAATCCCCTACAATGAGCAGTTCTTC. Translation: CASSPQGIPYNEQFF.

This chain joins TRBV28 and TRBJ2-2, with D tentatively TRBD2 (6 bases). Germline CDR1 MDHEN, CDR2 SYDVKM. Trimming left V 3 bases short and J 8 bases short, with 13 bases between. This CDR3 region has 14 residues. CDR3 sequence (DNA): TGTGCCAGCAGTTTGGGACTCCTCGGAGGGGAGCTGTTTTTT. Amino acids: CASSLGLLGGELFF.

This chain uses TRBV7-9 with TRBJ1-4; TRBD1 matches 7 bases. Trimming removed 8 bases from V and 7 bases from J; junction bases left unmatched: 7. CDR1 SEHNR and CDR2 FQNEAQ come from the germline V gene (reference sequence). CDR3 size: 13 residues. This CDR3 is CASGDRGVEKLFF. The CDR3, as DNA: TGTGCCAGCGGGGACAGAGGGGTTGAAAAACTGTTTTTT.

The chain combines TRBV6-4 with TRBJ1-4, with a possible D match to TRBD1 (6 bases). This CDR3 contains 18 residues. Between the trimmed V and J ends, which lost 2 bases and 4 bases, there was a span of 20 bases. Germline CDR1 reads MRHNA; CDR2 reads SNTAGT. This CDR3 is CASSDGRRQASGNEKLFF. In DNA form, the CDR3 reads TGTGCCAGCAGTGACGGAAGGAGACAGGCGTCTGGTAATGAAAAACTGTTTTTT.

V usage is TRBV28 and J usage is TRBJ2-7, with a tentative D call TRBD1 (5 bases). This CDR3 comprises 13 residues. Germline loops: CDR1 MDHEN, CDR2 SYDVKM. V was pared by 5 bases and J by 4 bases, with 12 bases between. CDR3 DNA: TGTGCCAGCAGTCTTACCCAGGGTTACGAGCAGTACTTC. As protein: CASSLTQGYEQYF.

DNA for the CDR3: TGTGCCAGCGTACGGGGCGGGGGTGGCTACACCTTC. This gives the protein CASVRGGGGYTF. This chain links TRBV27 with TRBJ1-2, with a possible D match to TRBD1 (5 bases). Germline-derived CDR1 and CDR2 are MNHEY and SMNVEV (reference sequence). CDR3 length: 12 amino acids. Trimming took off 8 bases at V and 7 bases at J, with 14 bases between the two ends.

This chain joins TRBV27 and TRBJ2-7; TRBD2 might be the D (6 bases). The CDR3 spans 11 residues. Between the trimmed V and J ends, which lost 5 bases and 4 bases, there was a span of 6 bases. Germline V lookup: CDR1 MNHEY, CDR2 SMNVEV (reference sequence). CDR3 in DNA: TGTGCCAGCAGTCGGGGGTACGAGCAGTACTTC. This gives the protein CASSRGYEQYF.

This rearrangement joins TRBV28 to TRBJ1-6; D is undetermined. V was shortened by 6 bases and J by 5 bases, with 2 bases between the two germline ends. This CDR3 has 11 residues. Germline V gives CDR1 MDHEN, CDR2 SYDVKM. For the CDR3, the DNA is TGTGCCAGCAGCGATAATTCACCCCTCCACTTT. It specifies CASSDNSPLHF.

The rearrangement links TRBV18 to TRBJ2-3; D uncertain. Germline-derived CDR1 and CDR2 are KGHSH and LQKENI. Trimming took off 0 bases at V and 6 bases at J, with 10 bases between the two ends. This CDR3 has 14 amino acids. The CDR3 loop reads CASSPPSQRDTQYF. CDR3 DNA sequence: TGTGCCAGCTCACCACCGTCCCAGAGGGATACGCAGTATTTT. Supplemented by reference TRBV18 and TRBJ2-3, the full variable domain reads NAGVMQNPRHLVRRRGQEARLRCSPMKGHSHVYWYRQLPEEGLKFMVYLQKENIIDESGMPKERFSAEFPKEGPSILRIQQVVRGDSAAYFCASSPPSQRDTQYFGPGTRLTVL.

The chain carries TRBV5-8 and TRBJ1-4; TRBD1 might be the D (6 bases). Trimming stripped 1 base from V and 3 bases from J, with 13 bases between. The V gene's germline CDR1 is SGHTS and CDR2 YDEGEE. The CDR3 contains 16 residues. CDR3 in DNA: TGTGCCAGCAGCTTGATACGGGGGGCGGCTAATGAAAAACTGTTTTTT. Translating it yields CASSLIRGAANEKLFF.

This sequence joins TRBV29-1 and TRBJ1-1; D is undetermined. CDR1 and CDR2 (germline): SQVTM, ANQGSEA. Trimming removed 4 bases at V and 6 bases at J, with 9 bases between. CDR3 length: 11 residues. CDR3 sequence (DNA): TGCAGCGTTGGGTGGGGAGCTGAAGCTTTCTTT. Protein product: CSVGWGAEAFF.

This chain joins TRBV27 and TRBJ2-7; possibly TRBD2 for D (6 bases). This CDR3 spans 15 amino acids. Germline V gene sequence: CDR1 MNHEY, CDR2 SMNVEV (reference sequence). Trimming shortened V by 5 bases and J by 6 bases, and 20 bases separated the two germline ends. The CDR3 protein is CASSLGSLAFSEQYF. In nucleotides, the CDR3 is TGTGCCAGCAGTCTAGGGTCTCTAGCGTTCTCCGAGCAGTACTTC.

The rearrangement links TRBV10-3 to TRBJ2-1, with a tentative D call TRBD1 (6 bases). The germline gives CDR1 ENHRY, CDR2 SYGVKD. V was pared by 10 bases and J by 8 bases, with 18 bases between. The CDR3 length is 13 residues. CDR3 bases: TGTGCCACGTCAGGAGCTAAGGGGGATGAGCAGTTCTTC. Amino acid sequence: CATSGAKGDEQFF.

This clone was observed a handful of times. The rearrangement links TRBV28 to TRBJ2-1, with 12 bases that match TRBD2. V lost 2 bases to trimming and J lost 5 bases; unmatched junction nucleotides: 10. Germline CDR1 reads MDHEN; CDR2 reads SYDVKM. This CDR3 spans 18 amino acids. CDR3 DNA sequence: TGTGCCAGCAGTTTACCGGGACTAGCGGGTGCACAAAACAATGAGCAGTTCTTC. It translates to CASSLPGLAGAQNNEQFF.

The chain couples TRBV20-1 to TRBJ1-5, with D perhaps TRBD1 (6 bases). Trimming stripped 7 bases from V and 4 bases from J, with 8 bases between. Germline V gene data show CDR1 as DFQATT and CDR2 as SNEGSKA (reference sequence). The CDR3 runs to 11 residues. The CDR3 sequence: CSVGGNQPQHF. Written as DNA, the CDR3 is TGCAGTGTAGGGGGAAATCAGCCCCAGCATTTT.